This T cell receptor beta chain originates from a study of regulatory and conventional T cells in RAG deficiency. Trimming left V 2 bases short and J 5 bases short, with 5 bases between. This CDR3 contains 12 residues. The germline V gene has CDR1 MNHNS and CDR2 SASEGT. Data came from immunoSEQ multiplex PCR; TCRdb stores just in-frame clones and leaves some out. The table has approximately 46,000 clones, more than 80% seen once. The sorted conventional CD4+ T cells were CD25-low and CD127-high, with genomic DNA sequenced. These same data were also listed under a study on regulatory T cells. As that report states: The PCR used 52 TRBV and 13 TRBJ primers.

This clonotype was obtained from a human donor in good health. The sample consisted of CD4+ effector T cells sorted from blood. The chain carries TRBV6-1 and TRBJ2-3, with unresolved D. The DNA for the CDR3 is TGTGCCAGCAGTGAACGAGGAGATACGCAGTATTTT. It codes for CASSERGDTQYF.